This T cell receptor (beta chain) was retrieved from a study of early T cells in non-severe SARS-CoV-2 infection. Study summary: The chains were unpaired, and the sequenced material was bulk RNA from unsorted whole blood. Broader study findings: Reliance on VDJdb matching favored anti-spike CD8 responses; private and CD4 specificities were missed.

This clonotype was detected ten times or more. Antigen unknown. Germline CDR1 and CDR2: SGHAT and FQDESV (reference sequence). V trimming: 7 bases; J trimming: 9 bases; junction bases outside the gene matches: 15. The CDR3 loop spans 16 amino acids. Individual cDNA molecules carried attached unique molecular identifiers. Each CDR3 protein gets one entry after TCRdb re-called the 5' RACE reads with MiXCR. The table records tens of thousands of distinct CDR3 sequences, roughly 4% of them present only once. Sequencing input: whole blood. This chain connects TRBV11-1 to TRBJ2-7, with 13 bases matching TRBD2. The receptor was isolated from an adult who was a healthcare worker with PCR-confirmed SARS-CoV-2 infection or an uninfected control (not recorded which). CDR3 amino acids: CASTTDAGTSGTMQYF. CDR3 in DNA: TGTGCCAGCACCACCGACGCCGGGACTAGCGGGACAATGCAGTACTTC.